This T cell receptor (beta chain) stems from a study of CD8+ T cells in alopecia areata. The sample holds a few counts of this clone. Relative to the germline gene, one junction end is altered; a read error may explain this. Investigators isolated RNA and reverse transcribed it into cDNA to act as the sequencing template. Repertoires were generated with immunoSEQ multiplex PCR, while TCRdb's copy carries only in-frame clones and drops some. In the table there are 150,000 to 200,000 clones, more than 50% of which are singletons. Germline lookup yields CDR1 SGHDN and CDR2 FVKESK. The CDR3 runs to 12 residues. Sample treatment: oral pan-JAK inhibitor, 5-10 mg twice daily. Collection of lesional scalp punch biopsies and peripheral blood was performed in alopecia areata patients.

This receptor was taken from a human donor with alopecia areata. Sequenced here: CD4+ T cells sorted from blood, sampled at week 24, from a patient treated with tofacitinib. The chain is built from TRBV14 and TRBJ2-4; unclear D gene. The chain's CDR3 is CASSQVNGRWNF. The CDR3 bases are TGTGCCAGCAGCCAAGTTAACGGGCGATGGAACTTC.